This T cell receptor (beta chain) was sequenced for a study of T cell repertoires in cytomegalovirus infection. About the study: Use of recently identified HLA-C-restricted and well-studied HLA-B-restricted CMV epitopes was part of the study. In public TCR beta signatures, there were indications of both CMV infection and matching HLA type.

The germline CDR1 and CDR2 sequences are MGHRA and YSYEKL. Losses at the gene ends were 4 bases for V and 7 bases for J; bases not matched to a gene: 5. This CDR3 has 13 amino acids. In TCRdb, the reads were re-called with MiXCR into one record per CDR3 protein. This sample has roughly 920,000 distinct CDR3 sequences, with more than 25% found just once. Study results and caveats: The ex vivo response was dominated by HLA-C-restricted CMV-specific TCR beta clonotypes. People with CMV and the relevant HLA were identified by cumulative public TCR beta family frequency.

As regards this clonotype: The antigen is undetermined.

The sequencing here drew on cultured CD8+ T cells from PBMCs, taken from culture after CMV antigen stimulation. V usage is TRBV4-1 and J usage is TRBJ1-2; the match to TRBD1 covers 8 bases. This receptor was identified in a human donor in good health (CMV status not recorded). Some clones in this sample may be carry-over from other donors' samples. The CDR3 spells CASSLRDRFGYTF. In nucleotides, the CDR3 is TGCGCCAGCAGCCTCCGGGACAGGTTTGGCTACACCTTC.